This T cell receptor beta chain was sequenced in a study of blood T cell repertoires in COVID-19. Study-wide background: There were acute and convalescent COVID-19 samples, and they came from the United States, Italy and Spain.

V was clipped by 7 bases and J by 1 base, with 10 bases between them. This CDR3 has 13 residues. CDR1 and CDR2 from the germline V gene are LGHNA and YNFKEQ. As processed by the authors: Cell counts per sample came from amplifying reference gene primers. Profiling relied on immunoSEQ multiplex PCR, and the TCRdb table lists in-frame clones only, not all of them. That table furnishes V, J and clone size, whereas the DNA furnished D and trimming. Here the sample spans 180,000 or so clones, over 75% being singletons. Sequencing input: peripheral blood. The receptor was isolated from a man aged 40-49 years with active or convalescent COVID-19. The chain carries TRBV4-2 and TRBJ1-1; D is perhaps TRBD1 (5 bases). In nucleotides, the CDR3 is TGTGCCAGCACCTGGGGGGAGAACACTGAAGCTTTCTTT. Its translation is CASTWGENTEAFF.